The 29 T cell receptor beta chains below all came from one sample that was sequenced in a study of human T cells and chemical hapten exposure. Time point noted: patch test 2, 6 weeks after DPC sensitization. Indicated treatment: therapeutic diphenylcyclopropenone sensitization with weekly scalp DPC. MiXCR was run by TCRdb on the RACE reads, yielding one entry per CDR3 protein. The sample lists roughly 30,000 distinct CDR3 sequences, 8% to 10% occurring once. This material consisted of whole blood, taken in connection with sensitization to the hapten diphenylcyclopropenone (DPC). These receptors came from a man aged 25-45 years with alopecia areata. Some clones in this sample may be carry-over from other donors' samples.

This clonotype occurred a few times. The chain is built from TRBV12-3 or TRBV12-4 and TRBJ2-1, with a tentative D call TRBD1 (5 bases). The CDR3 contains 14 residues. Between the trimmed V and J ends, which lost 8 bases and 0 bases, there was a span of 11 bases. In DNA, the CDR3 is TGTGCCAGCCAGGAGACAGTCTCCTACAATGAGCAGTTCTTC. Translating it yields CASQETVSYNEQFF.

This clonotype has a count of ten or more. The rearrangement links TRBV18 to TRBJ1-1; D is ambiguous. The CDR3 runs to 16 residues. Germline loops: CDR1 KGHSH, CDR2 LQKENI. V was clipped by 0 bases and J by 1 base, with 12 bases between them. CDR3 loop: CASSPPDELGNTEAFF. CDR3 nucleotide sequence: TGTGCCAGCTCACCACCGGATGAACTTGGGAACACTGAAGCTTTCTTT.

The chain links TRBV6-5 to TRBJ2-1; D remains unclear. Germline CDR1 reads MNHEY; CDR2 reads SVGAGI. The V and J ends lost 4 bases and 10 bases respectively, with 8 bases between them. This CDR3 contains 11 residues. The DNA of the CDR3 is TGTGCCAGCAGTTTCCTAACGGAGCAGTTCTTC. Its protein product is CASSFLTEQFF.

This clonotype has only a few counts. The genes are TRBV5-1 and TRBJ2-1; D call uncertain. Trimming left V 0 bases short and J 9 bases short, with 10 bases between. Germline CDR1 SGHRS, CDR2 YFSETQ. This CDR3 is 13 amino acids long. The CDR3 nucleotides are TGCGCCAGCAGCTTGGTTGCCTTTGCTGAGCAGTTCTTC. Amino acids: CASSLVAFAEQFF.

This clonotype was observed many times. The rearrangement joins TRBV29-1 to TRBJ2-5; 7 nucleotides agree with TRBD2. The CDR3 is made up of 12 amino acids. Losses at the gene ends were 6 bases for V and 5 bases for J; bases not matched to a gene: 6. Germline CDR1 is SQVTM and CDR2 is ANQGSEA. CDR3 bases: TGCAGCGTCAAGCGGGGAGGCGAGACCCAGTACTTC. This codes for CSVKRGGETQYF.

This clonotype was observed many times. The chain joins TRBV29-1 to TRBJ1-2; weak D call: TRBD1 (5 bases). The CDR3 extends over 12 amino acids. Germline-derived CDR1 and CDR2 are SQVTM and ANQGSEA. The V gene lost 4 bases and the J gene lost 3 bases, with 9 bases spanning the gap. The DNA for the CDR3 is TGCAGCGTTGCGAAGACAGACTATGGCTACACCTTC. This translates into CSVAKTDYGYTF.

This clonotype occurred many times. The chain links TRBV7-2 to TRBJ2-2, with 9 bases that match TRBD1. V gave up 5 bases and J gave up 8 bases; unmatched junction bases: 9. Germline assignment: CDR1 SGHTA and CDR2 FQGNSA. This CDR3 comprises 15 residues. The CDR3 nucleotides are TGTGCCAGCAGCCAACGGACAGGGGCGAGGGGGGAGCTGTTTTTT. Its translation is CASSQRTGARGELFF.

The genes are TRBV11-2 and TRBJ2-1; 8 bases line up with TRBD1. This CDR3 has 16 amino acids. The V segment lost 5 bases and the J segment 4 bases; nucleotides outside the gene matches: 10. Germline values: CDR1 SGHAT, CDR2 FQNNGV. The CDR3 here is CASSVIQGVSYNEQFF. The CDR3 DNA follows: TGTGCCAGCAGCGTGATACAGGGGGTTTCGTACAATGAGCAGTTCTTC.

This clonotype has more than one count but fewer than ten. The rearrangement links TRBV7-8 to TRBJ2-3, with D uncertain. From germline, CDR1 is SGHVS and CDR2 FQNEAQ. The CDR3 has 15 amino acids. The ends were cut back, 4 bases at V and 3 bases at J, with 14 bases in the middle. The CDR3 reads CASSSNPILTDTQYF. The DNA of the CDR3 is TGTGCCAGCAGCTCTAACCCCATACTAACAGATACGCAGTATTTT.

This clonotype was observed at least ten times. V gene TRBV11-2 combines with J gene TRBJ2-4, with a tentative D call TRBD2 (5 bases). The CDR3 spans 13 residues. Germline values: CDR1 SGHAT, CDR2 FQNNGV. V gave up 4 bases and J gave up 9 bases, with 13 bases separating them. CDR3 in DNA: TGTGCCAGCAGCTCAACGGGGTCTGCCATTCAGTACTTC. Translation gives CASSSTGSAIQYF.

This chain links TRBV7-8 with TRBJ2-3, with D possibly being TRBD1 (6 bases). This CDR3 has 17 residues. Deletions cut 4 bases from V and 1 base from J, with 18 bases between. CDR1 is SGHVS and CDR2 is FQNEAQ in the germline V gene. The CDR3 nucleotides are TGTGCCAGCAGCTATTCGTGGTCAGGGGATGGCACAGATACGCAGTATTTT. The encoded protein is CASSYSWSGDGTDTQYF.

The chain carries TRBV5-1 and TRBJ2-7; possibly TRBD2 for D (5 bases). The CDR3 is 13 amino acids. Trimming cost V 4 bases and J 6 bases, with 14 bases left between them. Germline CDR1 SGHRS, CDR2 YFSETQ. Written as DNA, the CDR3 is TGCGCCAGCAGCCTCACGGGATTCCTCGAGCAGTACTTC. This encodes CASSLTGFLEQYF.

Only a few counts were recorded for this clonotype. This chain joins TRBV6-2 or TRBV6-3 and TRBJ1-6; the D is unclear. V was shortened by 2 bases and J by 6 bases, with 5 bases between the two germline ends. The CDR3 loop spans 13 amino acids. The V gene's germline CDR1 is MNHEY and CDR2 SVGEGT. The DNA of the CDR3 is TGTGCCAGCAGTTACCGGGGTAATTCACCCCTCCACTTT. This codes for CASSYRGNSPLHF.

This clonotype was seen at least ten times. This rearrangement joins TRBV6-2 or TRBV6-3 to TRBJ2-3; D perhaps matches TRBD1 (7 bases). CDR1 and CDR2 (germline): MNHEY, SVGEGT. This CDR3 region has 14 residues. V shed 8 bases and J shed 4 bases, with 16 bases lying between them. CDR3 residues: CASGRTGTSDTQYF. In DNA form, the CDR3 reads TGTGCCAGCGGGAGGACAGGCACATCAGATACGCAGTATTTT.

This clonotype was seen repeatedly, ten times or more. This chain joins TRBV11-2 and TRBJ1-6; D remains ambiguous. V was cut by 4 bases and J by 10 bases, with 20 bases left in between. This CDR3 has 16 residues. Germline V CDR1 and CDR2: SGHAT, FQNNGV. CDR3 residues: CASSSDLSRGRSPLHF. The CDR3 DNA sequence: TGTGCCAGCAGCTCAGATCTATCCCGAGGTCGGTCACCCCTCCACTTT.

This clonotype was counted at least ten times. This chain links TRBV27 with TRBJ2-6; the match to TRBD1 covers 10 bases. The length of the CDR3 is 19 residues. The trim removed 6 bases at V and 0 bases at J, leaving 11 bases unmatched. Germline-derived CDR1 and CDR2 are MNHEY and SMNVEV (reference sequence). The CDR3 DNA is TGTGCCAGCAGCGAGGGACAGGGGAGGGTTATCTCTGGGGCCAACGTCCTGACTTTC. As protein: CASSEGQGRVISGANVLTF. Full variable domain (rest looked up from reference TRBV27 and TRBJ2-6): EAQVTQNPRYLITVTGKKLTVTCSQNMNHEYMSWYRQDPGLGLRQIYYSMNVEVTDKGDVPEGYKVSRKEKRNFPLILESPSPNQTSLYFCASSEGQGRVISGANVLTFGAGSRLTVL.

The chain joins TRBV7-2 to TRBJ2-3; TRBD2 matches at 7 bases. The CDR3 is 16 amino acids. The ends lost 7 bases at V and 3 bases at J; junction bases unmatched: 13. The germline V gene has CDR1 SGHTA and CDR2 FQGNSA. The CDR3 loop is CASNPLTTGRTDTQYF. In DNA, the CDR3 is TGTGCCAGCAATCCCCTCACTACCGGGAGGACAGATACGCAGTATTTT.

This clonotype was picked up many times. The V gene is TRBV29-1, the J gene TRBJ2-5, with 12 positions matching TRBD2. Germline CDR1 SQVTM, CDR2 ANQGSEA. The junction had 3 bases not matched to a gene; V was cut back by 6 bases and J by 1 base. The length of the CDR3 is 14 residues. DNA for the CDR3: TGCAGCGTCGGGGGACTAGCGGGCCAAGAGACCCAGTACTTC. Translation gives CSVGGLAGQETQYF.

Many counts were recorded for this clonotype. This sequence joins TRBV6-2 or TRBV6-3 and TRBJ2-2, with 7 bases that match TRBD2. CDR3 length: 18 amino acids. After removal of 6 bases from V and 3 bases from J, the junction contained 16 bases not matched to a gene. Germline loops: CDR1 MNHEY, CDR2 SVGEGT. The CDR3 DNA reads as TGTGCCAGCAGCCACCCGGGCCTGGGCGGGAGTGACACCGGGGAGCTGTTTTTT. This encodes CASSHPGLGGSDTGELFF.

The rearrangement uses TRBV29-1 and TRBJ2-3; D perhaps matches TRBD2 (5 bases). Germline CDR1 reads SQVTM; CDR2 reads ANQGSEA. The CDR3 length is 12 residues. Trimming left V 2 bases short and J 5 bases short, with 8 bases between. CDR3 sequence (DNA): TGCAGCGTTGAAATAGAGGGAGATACGCAGTATTTT. Protein: CSVEIEGDTQYF.

The chain combines TRBV6-5 with TRBJ2-1; 8 bases agree with TRBD2. The V gene's germline CDR1 is MNHEY and CDR2 SVGAGI. This CDR3 contains 19 residues. With V trimmed by 5 bases and J by 3 bases, 18 bases remained unmatched. The CDR3 nucleotides read TGTGCCAGCAGTACTCAGCGGGGGCAACTCCCGTTGAACTACAATGAGCAGTTCTTC. Residues: CASSTQRGQLPLNYNEQFF.

At least ten counts were recorded for this clonotype. The chain couples TRBV18 to TRBJ2-5; D possibly matches TRBD1 or TRBD2 (5 bases each). The CDR3 length is 15 residues. Germline CDR1 KGHSH, CDR2 LQKENI. Trimming removed 0 bases at V and 1 base at J, with 9 bases between. The CDR3: CASSPPGELQETQYF. The CDR3 region has the DNA TGTGCCAGCTCACCACCAGGGGAGCTCCAAGAGACCCAGTACTTC.

The table lists this clonotype with many counts. The V call is TRBV19, the J call TRBJ2-3; TRBD1 or TRBD2 may be the D gene (5 bases each). Trimming took off 4 bases at V and 0 bases at J, with 11 bases between the two ends. The CDR3 runs to 15 residues. Germline-derived CDR1 and CDR2 are LNHDA and SQIVND (reference sequence). CDR3 sequence reads: CASSRGEQSTDTQYF. The CDR3 nucleotides read TGTGCCAGTAGTAGAGGGGAACAAAGCACAGATACGCAGTATTTT.

In its sample, this clonotype was seen many times. This chain uses TRBV7-3 with TRBJ2-2; the D is unclear. The V and J ends lost 2 bases and 4 bases respectively, with 8 bases between them. CDR1 and CDR2 (germline): SGHTA, FQGTGA. The CDR3 consists of 14 residues. This chain's CDR3 is CASSLGLSTGELFF. The DNA for the CDR3 is TGTGCCAGCAGCTTAGGGCTGAGCACCGGGGAGCTGTTTTTT.

The table lists this clonotype with many counts. The chain combines TRBV7-9 with TRBJ2-7; weak D call: TRBD2 (7 bases). V was cut by 0 bases and J by 6 bases, with 9 bases left in between. Germline CDR1 SEHNR, CDR2 FQNEAQ (reference sequence). The CDR3 covers 13 residues. In nucleotides, the CDR3 is TGTGCCAGCAGCTTAGCAGGGGGGGCCGAGCAGTACTTC. Protein product: CASSLAGGAEQYF.

This clonotype was detected many times. The chain combines TRBV12-3 or TRBV12-4 with TRBJ2-1; D is ambiguous. The CDR3 spans 12 residues. Trimming cost V 5 bases and J 9 bases, with 11 bases left between them. CDR3 sequence reads: CASSQDRGEQFF. CDR3 coding DNA: TGTGCCAGCAGTCAGGACCGTGGTGAGCAGTTCTTC.

This clonotype was found many times. This sequence joins TRBV24-1 and TRBJ2-1, with D tentatively TRBD1 or TRBD2 (5 bases each). CDR1 is KGHDR, CDR2 SFDVKD, per germline. Trimming stripped 5 bases from V and 6 bases from J, with 10 bases between. CDR3 length: 13 residues. In DNA form, the CDR3 reads TGTGCCACCAGTGCGGGGCAGGGCAATGAGCAGTTCTTC. Encoded protein: CATSAGQGNEQFF.

This clonotype has a handful of counts. The chain joins TRBV4-3 to TRBJ1-5; D may be TRBD1 (5 bases). Deletions cut 0 bases from V and 1 base from J, with 7 bases between. Germline V lookup: CDR1 LGHNA, CDR2 YSLEER. This CDR3 is built from 15 residues. The CDR3, as DNA: TGCGCCAGCAGCCAAGACAGGGAAAGCAATCAGCCCCAGCATTTT. Translating gives CASSQDRESNQPQHF.

This clonotype has a handful of counts. The J gene is TRBJ1-1, the V gene TRBV7-9; TRBD1 might be the D (6 bases). The CDR3 is made up of 17 amino acids. The ends were cut back, 2 bases at V and 0 bases at J, with 16 bases in the middle. The germline gives CDR1 SEHNR, CDR2 FQNEAQ (reference sequence). The CDR3 reads CASSLFGIGGMNTEAFF. DNA of the CDR3: TGTGCCAGCAGCTTATTTGGCATCGGGGGCATGAACACTGAAGCTTTCTTT.